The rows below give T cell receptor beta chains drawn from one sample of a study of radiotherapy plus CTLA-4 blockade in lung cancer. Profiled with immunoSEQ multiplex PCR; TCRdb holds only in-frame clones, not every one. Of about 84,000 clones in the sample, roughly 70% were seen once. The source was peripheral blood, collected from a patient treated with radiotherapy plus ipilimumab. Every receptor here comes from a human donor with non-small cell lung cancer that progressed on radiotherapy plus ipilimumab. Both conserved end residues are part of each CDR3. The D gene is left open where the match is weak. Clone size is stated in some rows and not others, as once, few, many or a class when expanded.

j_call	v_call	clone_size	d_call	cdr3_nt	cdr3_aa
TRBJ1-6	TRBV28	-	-	TGTGCCAGCAGTTTTGGAGGGGGTAATTCACCCCTCCACTTT	CASSFGGGNSPLHF
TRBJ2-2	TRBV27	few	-	TGTGCCAGCAGTTTAAGGCTCACCGGGGAGCTGTTTTTT	CASSLRLTGELFF
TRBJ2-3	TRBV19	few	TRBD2	TGTGCCAGTAGTACCGTCTTTGGACTAGCGGGGGGCCCAGATACGCAGTATTTT	CASSTVFGLAGGPDTQYF
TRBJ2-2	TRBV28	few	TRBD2	TGTGCCAGCAGTTTTTCCGGGGGGAACCCCGGGGAGCTGTTTTTT	CASSFSGGNPGELFF
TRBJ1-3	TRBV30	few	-	TGTGCCTGGAGTGTACAATGGGAAGGCACTGGAAACACCATATATTTT	CAWSVQWEGTGNTIYF
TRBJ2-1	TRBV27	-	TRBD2	TGTGCCAGCAGTCCTGGGGGAGGGCCCTCCTACAATGAGCAGTTCTTC	CASSPGGGPSYNEQFF
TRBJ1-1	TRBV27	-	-	TGTGCCAGCAGCCTGACAAGGAACACTGAAGCTTTCTTT	CASSLTRNTEAFF
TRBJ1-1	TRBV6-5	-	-	TGTGCCACCACAGGGCCGCTGTCCACTGAAGCTTTCTTT	CATTGPLSTEAFF
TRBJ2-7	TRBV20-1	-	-	TGCAGTGCCGAAGATACCTACGAGCAGTACTTC	CSAEDTYEQYF
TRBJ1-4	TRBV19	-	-	TGTGCCAGTACCAGAGGGGGACGGCCGGATGAAAAACTGTTTTTT	CASTRGGRPDEKLFF
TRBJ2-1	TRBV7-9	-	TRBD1	TGTGCCAGCAGCTCCAGACAGGGGGCGAGAAATGAGCAGTTCTTC	CASSSRQGARNEQFF
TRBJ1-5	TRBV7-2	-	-	TGTGCCAGCAGTTCCACGCGCGGTCAGCCCCAGCATTTT	CASSSTRGQPQHF
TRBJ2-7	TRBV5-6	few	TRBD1	TGTGCCAGCAGCTTAAACAGGGGGCACGAGCAGTACTTC	CASSLNRGHEQYF
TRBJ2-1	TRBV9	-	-	TGTGCCAGCAGGGGGGCCGGCTCGGAGCAGTTCTTC	CASRGAGSEQFF
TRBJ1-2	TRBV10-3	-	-	TGTGCCATCAGTGAGTCCCAGGGGTATGGCTACACCTTC	CAISESQGYGYTF
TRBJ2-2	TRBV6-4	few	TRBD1	TGTGCCAGCAGCGGGACAGGGCCCACCGGGGAGCTGTTTTTT	CASSGTGPTGELFF
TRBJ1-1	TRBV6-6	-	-	TGTGCCAGCAGTTACCCGGAGAACACTGAAGCTTTCTTT	CASSYPENTEAFF
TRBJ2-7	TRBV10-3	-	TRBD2	TGTGCCATCAGTGACGGTAGCGGGAGGTCCGCCTACGAGCAGTACTTC	CAISDGSGRSAYEQYF
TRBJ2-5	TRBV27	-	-	TGTGCCAGCGCCGAAATTCCGGGCCGCCAGGGGACCCAGTACTTC	CASAEIPGRQGTQYF
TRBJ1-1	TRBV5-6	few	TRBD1	TGTGCCAGCAGCGTCTACCGGGACAGGAGGAACACTGAAGCTTTCTTT	CASSVYRDRRNTEAFF
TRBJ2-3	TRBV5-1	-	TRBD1	TGCGCCAGCAGCGCGGGACAGGGGAAAGATACGCAGTATTTT	CASSAGQGKDTQYF
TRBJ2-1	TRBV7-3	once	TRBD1	TGTGCCAGCAGCTGGGACAGGGGCCCCTACAATGAGCAGTTCTTC	CASSWDRGPYNEQFF
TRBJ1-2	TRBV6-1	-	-	TGTGCCAGCAGCGCTTACCTCTATGGCTACACCTTC	CASSAYLYGYTF
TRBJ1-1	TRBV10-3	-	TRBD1	TGTGCCATCAGTCCGACAGGGACCACTGAAGCTTTCTTT	CAISPTGTTEAFF
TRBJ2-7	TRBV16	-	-	TGTGCCAGCAGCCAATCGAACTACGAGCAGTACTTC	CASSQSNYEQYF
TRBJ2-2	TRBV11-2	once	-	TGTGCCAGCAGCTTAGAGGCGGGGACCGGGGAGCTGTTTTTT	CASSLEAGTGELFF
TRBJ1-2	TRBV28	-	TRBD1	TGTGCCAGCAGTTCCTTCGACAGGGTAGGGTTCTATGGCTACACCTTC	CASSSFDRVGFYGYTF
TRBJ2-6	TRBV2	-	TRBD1	TGTGCCAGCAGCTCCATCGGACAGGGAATGTCTGGGGCCAACGTCCTGACTTTC	CASSSIGQGMSGANVLTF
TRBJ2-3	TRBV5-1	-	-	TGCGCCAGCAGCTTGGGACAGCTCACAGATACGCAGTATTTT	CASSLGQLTDTQYF
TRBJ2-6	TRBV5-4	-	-	TGTGCCAGCAGCTTGGGTGGTCAGGGATCCTCTGGGGCCAACGTCCTGACTTTC	CASSLGGQGSSGANVLTF
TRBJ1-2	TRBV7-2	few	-	TGTGCCAGCAGCTTAGCAGGGGAGGGTAATCTCTATGGCTACACCTTC	CASSLAGEGNLYGYTF
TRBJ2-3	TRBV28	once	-	TGTGCCAGCAGTTTCCCCACAGATACGCAGTATTTT	CASSFPTDTQYF
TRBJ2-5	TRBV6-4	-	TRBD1	TGTGCCAGCAGTTGGACAGGGGTAGGGCAGGAGACCCAGTACTTC	CASSWTGVGQETQYF
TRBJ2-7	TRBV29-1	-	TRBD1	TGCAGCGTGGGGGAGTTCCGGGACAGGGCTTACGAGCAGTACTTC	CSVGEFRDRAYEQYF
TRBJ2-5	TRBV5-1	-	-	TGCGCCAGCAGCCGGGAGACAGGTAGACGAGAGACCCAGTACTTC	CASSRETGRRETQYF
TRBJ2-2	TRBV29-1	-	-	TGCAGCGTTACGAACACCGGGGAGCTGTTTTTT	CSVTNTGELFF
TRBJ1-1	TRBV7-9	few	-	TGTGCCAGCAGTTCTTGGCGGGGACGCACTGAAGCTTTCTTT	CASSSWRGRTEAFF
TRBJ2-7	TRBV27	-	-	TGTGCCAGCAGTCCCCGGGACGGCTACGAGCAGTACTTC	CASSPRDGYEQYF
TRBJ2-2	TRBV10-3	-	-	TGTGCCATCAGTGAGTCGGGGCGAGCGAACACCGGGGAGCTGTTTTTT	CAISESGRANTGELFF
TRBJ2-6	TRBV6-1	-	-	TGTGCCAGCAGAGCGGAATCTGGGGCCAACGTCCTGACTTTC	CASRAESGANVLTF
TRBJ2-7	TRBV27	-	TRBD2	TGTGCCAGCAGCACGATACTAGCGGGAGGGACCTACGAGCAGTACTTC	CASSTILAGGTYEQYF
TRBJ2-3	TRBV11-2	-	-	TGTGCCAGCAGCCCCTCCACAGATACGCAGTATTTT	CASSPSTDTQYF
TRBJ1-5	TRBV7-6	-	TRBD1	TGTGCCAGCAGCGCCCGGACAGGGTTTTATCAGCCCCAGCATTTT	CASSARTGFYQPQHF
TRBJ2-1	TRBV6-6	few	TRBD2	TGTGCCAGCAGTTACTCCCTAGCGGGCAATGAGCAGTTCTTC	CASSYSLAGNEQFF
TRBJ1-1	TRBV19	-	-	TGTGCCAGTAGTATAGAGGTCTCGAACACTGAAGCTTTCTTT	CASSIEVSNTEAFF
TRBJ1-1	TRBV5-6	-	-	TGTGCCAGCAACCGCCCGGGCCTCGGCGGGCATGAAGCTTTCTTT	CASNRPGLGGHEAFF
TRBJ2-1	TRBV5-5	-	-	TGTGCCAGCAGCTTGGAGGGGAGTAGGAGCTCCTACAATGAGCAGTTCTTC	CASSLEGSRSSYNEQFF
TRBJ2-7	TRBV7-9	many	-	TGTGCCAGCAGCTCACCAGGCTACGAGCAGTACTTC	CASSSPGYEQYF
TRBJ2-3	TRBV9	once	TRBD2	TGTGCCAGCAGCCCTGGGACTAGCGGGAGGGCCGCAGATACGCAGTATTTT	CASSPGTSGRAADTQYF
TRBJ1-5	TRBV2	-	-	TGTGCCAGCAGTGAATGGATGGGAACAGGGAGCAATCAGCCCCAGCATTTT	CASSEWMGTGSNQPQHF
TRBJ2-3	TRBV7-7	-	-	TGTGCTAGCAGCTTAGGTGGGCTAGCTACGCAGTATTTT	CASSLGGLATQYF
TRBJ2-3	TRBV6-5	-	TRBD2	TGTGCCAGCAGTTATTCTAGCGGGGCGAACACAGATACGCAGTATTTT	CASSYSSGANTDTQYF
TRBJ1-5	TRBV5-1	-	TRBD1	TGCGCCAGCAGCAGGACAGGGGGCGGGGATCAGCCCCAGCATTTT	CASSRTGGGDQPQHF
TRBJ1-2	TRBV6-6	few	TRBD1	TGTGCCAGCAGTACCCCGGACAGGGGGCTTTCTGGCTACACCTTC	CASSTPDRGLSGYTF
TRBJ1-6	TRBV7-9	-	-	TGTGCCAGCAGCCCAGATGCGGGGGAATCACCCCTCCACTTT	CASSPDAGESPLHF
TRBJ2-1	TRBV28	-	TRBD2	TGTGCCAGCACCGACGGGTTGGGGCTAGCGGACTCCTACAATGAGCAGTTCTTC	CASTDGLGLADSYNEQFF
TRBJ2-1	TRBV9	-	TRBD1	TGTGCCAGCAGCGTTGGGACAGGGGGCGATGAGCAGTTCTTC	CASSVGTGGDEQFF